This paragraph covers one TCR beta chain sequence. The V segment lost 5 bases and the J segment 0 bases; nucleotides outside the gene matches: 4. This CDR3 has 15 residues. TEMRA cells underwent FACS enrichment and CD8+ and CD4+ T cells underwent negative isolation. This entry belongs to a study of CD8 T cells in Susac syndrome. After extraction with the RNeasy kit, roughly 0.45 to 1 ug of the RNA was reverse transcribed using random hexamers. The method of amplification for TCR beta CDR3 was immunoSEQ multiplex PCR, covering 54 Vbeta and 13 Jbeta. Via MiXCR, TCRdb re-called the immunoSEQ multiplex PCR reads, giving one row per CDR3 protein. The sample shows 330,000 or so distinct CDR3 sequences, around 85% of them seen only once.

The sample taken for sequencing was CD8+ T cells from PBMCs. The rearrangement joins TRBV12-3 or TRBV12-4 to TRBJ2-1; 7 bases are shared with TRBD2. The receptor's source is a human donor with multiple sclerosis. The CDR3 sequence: CASSGDYSSYNEQFF. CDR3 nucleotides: TGTGCCAGCAGTGGGGACTACAGCTCCTACAATGAGCAGTTCTTC.